This T cell receptor (beta chain) was sequenced for a study of PD-1 blockade in classical Hodgkin lymphoma. Regarding the study as a whole: Newly diagnosed patients were reported to start with lower TCR diversity than healthy donors. Although disease activity or prior therapy may be involved, causes of the repertoire differences remain undefined.

The CDR3 has 15 amino acids. V dropped 5 bases and J dropped 2; count of bases not matched to a gene: 6. Germline V CDR1 and CDR2: MDHEN, SYDVKM. As for time point: newly diagnosed, previously untreated cHL patient sample. Purification of CD4+ T cells from thawed PBMCs was performed via magnetic negative selection. Comparator PBMCs were from newly diagnosed, untreated classical Hodgkin lymphoma. For this clone: Its specificity is unknown.

Assay used: immunoSEQ multiplex PCR; TCRdb lists only in-frame clones, some missing. The table has over 25,000 clones, 80% to 90% seen once. The chain combines TRBV28 with TRBJ1-2; 9 nucleotides line up with TRBD1. Material: CD4+ T cells from blood. The source is a human donor with classical Hodgkin lymphoma. The CDR3 sequence is CASSPQGTGNYGYTF. CDR3 DNA: TGTGCCAGCAGTCCCCAAGGGACAGGGAACTATGGCTACACCTTC.